These T cell receptor beta chains were read from a single sample in a study of read filtering for tumor transcriptome and immune sequencing. TCRdb reprocessed the reads with MiXCR, giving one entry per CDR3 protein. The table records roughly 25,000 distinct CDR3 sequences, approximately 14% of them present only once. The sequenced sample consisted of a population of CD138-negative cells sorted from bone marrow. These receptors came from a donor at least 40 years old with multiple myeloma. Each CDR3 is given with its conserved first and last residue. Each record gives: V gene, J gene, clone size, D gene, CDR3 DNA, CDR3 protein. D genes are given only for firm matches. Only part of the rows carry a size: once, few, many, or a class if the clone is expanded.

TRBV5-1	TRBJ2-3	many	-	TGCGCCAGCAGTGTCTCAAGTGGACCAGATACGCAGTATTTT	CASSVSSGPDTQYF
TRBV19	TRBJ2-7	many	TRBD2	TGTGCCAGTAGTATGCTAGCGGGAAACTACGAGCAGTACTTC	CASSMLAGNYEQYF
TRBV5-1	TRBJ1-1	many	-	TGCGCCAGCAGCTTGGATTCAGATAACACTGAAGCTTTCTTT	CASSLDSDNTEAFF
TRBV4-1	TRBJ2-1	many	-	TGCGCCAGCAGCCAAGATCTATACAATGAGCAGTTCTTC	CASSQDLYNEQFF
TRBV12-3/TRBV12-4	TRBJ2-1	-	TRBD2	TGTGCCGGCAGTTTAGCGGGAAGCTCCTACAATGAGCAGTCCTTC	CAGSLAGSSYNEQSF
TRBV19	TRBJ2-7	many	TRBD1	TGTGCCAGTAGTGGGACAGGGGGAGGTGTCGAGCAGTACTTC	CASSGTGGGVEQYF
TRBV7-9	TRBJ2-1	many	-	TGTGCCAGCAGCTTAAGGCTTCGGACCGGAAACAATGAGCAGTTCTTC	CASSLRLRTGNNEQFF
TRBV27	TRBJ2-3	many	TRBD2	TGTGCCAGCAAAGGGCTAGCGGGAGTCACAGATACGCAGTATTTT	CASKGLAGVTDTQYF
TRBV28	TRBJ2-3	many	-	TGTGCCAGCAGCTGGCAGGGAGTAGATACGCAGTGTTTT	CASSWQGVDTQCF
TRBV18	TRBJ2-6	-	-	TGTGCCAACTCACCGTCTGGGGCCGACGTCCTGACTTTC	CANSPSGADVLTF
TRBV29-1	TRBJ1-4	many	TRBD1	TGCAGCGTTGGCCCGACAGGGGGCGAAGAGGGAAAACTGTTTTTT	CSVGPTGGEEGKLFF
TRBV29-1	TRBJ2-1	medium-sized	TRBD2	TGCAGCGTTGAAGGACTAGCGGGATCAATAAATGAGCAGTTCTTC	CSVEGLAGSINEQFF
TRBV28	TRBJ2-7	many	-	TGTGCCAGCAGTTCCGGGACTGACTCCTACGAGCAGTACTTC	CASSSGTDSYEQYF
TRBV6-1	TRBJ1-1	many	TRBD1	TGTGCCAGCAGTCCCACCCGAGACAGGGCGGGTTTGACTGAAGCTTTCTTT	CASSPTRDRAGLTEAFF
TRBV2	TRBJ2-3	many	-	TGTGCCAGCAGGGCTAGCGGCACAGATACGCAGTATTTT	CASRASGTDTQYF
TRBV7-8	TRBJ2-5	many	-	TGTGCCAGCAGCTTCGTGATGGATGGAGGGGACCAGTACTTC	CASSFVMDGGDQYF
TRBV18	TRBJ1-5	few	TRBD1	TGTGCCAGCTCACTGGGGACAGCCTCCGGGAAGCCCCAGCATTTT	CASSLGTASGKPQHF
TRBV19	TRBJ2-7	many	-	TGTGCCAGTAGGGCAGGGAGCTCCTACGAGCAGTACTTC	CASRAGSSYEQYF
TRBV14	TRBJ2-6	many	-	TGTGCCAGCAGCCGATTCTCTGGGGCCAACGTCCTGACTTTC	CASSRFSGANVLTF
TRBV25-1	TRBJ2-2	once	TRBD2	TGTGCCAGCAGTGAGGAGACTAGCGGGAACACCGGGGAGCCGTTCTTT	CASSEETSGNTGEPFF
TRBV28	TRBJ2-2	many	-	TGTGCCAGCAGTTTAGGAAGGGCAGGGAGCACCGGGGAGCTGTTTTTT	CASSLGRAGSTGELFF
TRBV19	TRBJ2-3	-	-	TGTGCCAGTAGTATGGCTGGGGAAGATACGCAGTATTTT	CASSMAGEDTQYF
TRBV7-3	TRBJ2-3	many	-	TGTGCCAGCAGCACACGTTCCGGTAGCGGCACAGATACGCAGTATTTT	CASSTRSGSGTDTQYF
TRBV5-4	TRBJ2-7	many	TRBD2	TGTGCCAGCAGCTTGGTCGGGAGGTACGAGCAGTACTTC	CASSLVGRYEQYF
TRBV30	TRBJ1-1	many	-	TGTGCCCAGGGCAAGGACACTGAAGCTTTCTTT	CAQGKDTEAFF
TRBV20-1	TRBJ2-7	many	-	TGCAGTGCTAGAGATTTCAAGGCCCAGCAGTACTTC	CSARDFKAQQYF
TRBV25-1	TRBJ1-4	many	-	TGTGCCAGCAGTGGAGACAGGAGAAATGAAAAACTGTTTTTT	CASSGDRRNEKLFF
TRBV4-1	TRBJ2-2	-	-	TGCGCCAGCAGCCAACCCTTAAGGGGGGGGACCGGGGAGCTGTTTTTT	CASSQPLRGGTGELFF
TRBV16	TRBJ1-4	many	TRBD1	TGTGCCAGCAGCCGACAGGGGGCTAATGAAAAACTGTTTTTT	CASSRQGANEKLFF
TRBV30	TRBJ2-1	many	TRBD2	TGTGCCTGGAGTGTCGCAGCGGGAGGGAATTACAATGAGCAGTTCTTC	CAWSVAAGGNYNEQFF
TRBV6-2/TRBV6-3	TRBJ2-2	many	TRBD2	TGTGCCAGCAGCCAAACTAGCGCCTCCACCGGGGAGCTGTTTTTT	CASSQTSASTGELFF
TRBV5-5	TRBJ2-7	many	TRBD2	TGTGCCAGCAGCTGGGGACTAGCGGTAAACTACGAGCAGTACTTC	CASSWGLAVNYEQYF
TRBV6-1	TRBJ2-3	-	TRBD2	TGTGCCAGCAGTGAACCAGCGGGAGTGTCCGCAGATACGCAGTATTTT	CASSEPAGVSADTQYF
TRBV20-1	TRBJ2-2	many	-	TGCAGTGCCGCGGCGGAAACCGGGGAGCTGTTTTTT	CSAAAETGELFF
TRBV5-1	TRBJ2-1	-	-	TGCGCCAGCAGAGGAGACAGCCTACCACCTGAGCAGTTCTTC	CASRGDSLPPEQFF
TRBV12-3/TRBV12-4	TRBJ2-5	-	TRBD1	TGTGCCAGCAGTCGGACAGGCAACGAAGAGACCCAGTACTTC	CASSRTGNEETQYF
TRBV30	TRBJ2-1	medium-sized	TRBD2	TGTGCCTGGAGGGGTCGAGTAGCTAGCGGAAACTACAATGAGCAGTTCTTC	CAWRGRVASGNYNEQFF
TRBV18	TRBJ2-5	many	TRBD2	TGTGCCAGCTCACCCAGGTCGCGCGGGAGCGGAGAGACCCAGTACTTC	CASSPRSRGSGETQYF